This T cell receptor (beta chain) was captured by sequencing in a study of identical twins (dated by TCRdb to about 2016). As for the study more broadly: To test whether fetal clonotypes persist, the study used deep sequencing on TCR alpha and beta repertoires from monozygotic twins, unrelated adults of various ages, and cord blood. To rule out contamination, the twin experiments were replicated at different times with different library preparation protocols. Overall results and qualifications from the work: Conclusions relied on cross-sectional statistical analysis, since the same donors could not be followed over many years. Compared with coincidental sharing between unrelated individuals, an excess of low generation-probability sequences was observed among out-of-frame TCR alpha sequences shared between twins. Invariant T cells such as MAIT and iNKT could partly confound zero-insertion analyses, though diverse VJ usage argued against this for most clonotypes. Fewer insertions were carried by abundant cord blood beta clonotypes, a similar but weaker trend appeared in young adult naive repertoires, and no such trend appeared in memory repertoires. The excess sharing between twins in beta out-of-frame sequences was weaker because fewer shared sequences reduced the signal-to-noise ratio. In monozygotic twins, out-of-frame TCR alpha sharing was systematically underestimated by recombination models, although the models agreed with sharing between unrelated individuals.

This clonotype appeared a few times. The antigen it recognizes is unknown. Base qualities are missing; no much larger clone stands one base away. Library preparation was by 5' RACE. The sequencer was an Illumina HiSeq 2000. A universal primer binding site was introduced by template switching, and a unique molecular identifier was present in the final cDNA, enabling accurate counting of TCR cDNA molecules. Specific primers in the conserved constant-segment region were used to synthesize first-strand cDNA for the TCR alpha and beta chains. Each cDNA library was double barcoded, with a SMART-Mk sample barcode plus Illumina barcodes, to control for contamination. Two successive PCR steps introduced TruSeq adapter sequences along with Illumina sample barcodes. Sequencing of the TCR alpha and beta cDNA libraries was done on the Illumina HiSeq platform using custom primers. The original pipeline was this. Raw reads were processed with MiGEC to extract unique molecular identifiers, and MiXCR was used to determine CDR3 positions. For each individual, recombination models were inferred using an EM algorithm with the repgenHMM and IGoR tools. Shared clonotype analysis was performed with the tcR package in R, normalizing sharing by the product of cloneset sizes. To study raw recombination free of thymic and clonal selection effects, out-of-frame nonproductive sequences were analyzed. TCRdb ran its own pipeline on the public reads, namely fastp trimming at Q25 and MiXCR clone calling, and kept in-frame beta chains. Each CDR3 protein gets just one entry, which takes the most common genes and DNA from the rows behind it. TCRdb assigned the V and J calls; the authors' analysis was not used. The sample records under 500,000 distinct CDR3 sequences, roughly an eighth of which are singletons. Approximately 0.98% of the sample is in the top ten clones.

Only healthy Caucasian donors were included. The twin cohort comprised three pairs of female monozygotic twins, all aged roughly 18 to 30 years. Positive isolation kits from Invitrogen were used to isolate CD4+ and CD8+ T cell populations. The same specimen was also included in a second study, on yellow fever vaccine responses in identical twins. Drawing on the second study: According to the authors, in identical twins the way T cells responded to vaccination appeared partly convergent and partly personalized. The study precisely tracked vaccine-responding T cell clones in identical twins.

Sequencing was done on a sample of CD4+ T cells sorted from blood. This clonotype was sampled from a woman under 30 in good health.

The CDR3 has the sequence CASSQDTVAGVTGAYEQYF. Here is the DNA: TGTGCCAGCAGCCAAGATACGGTAGCGGGGGTTACTGGGGCCTACGAGCAGTACTTC. This receptor chain uses TRBV4-2 and TRBJ2-7; 9 bases in the middle match TRBD2. From cysteine to phenylalanine, the CDR3 is 19 amino acids long. Only the CDR3 DNA is retained, 57 bases long and in frame from the first base. For CDR1 and CDR2, the germline V gene lists LGHNA and YNFKEQ. V loses 0 bases at its end and J loses 2 bases; junction bases beyond the gene matches: 14.